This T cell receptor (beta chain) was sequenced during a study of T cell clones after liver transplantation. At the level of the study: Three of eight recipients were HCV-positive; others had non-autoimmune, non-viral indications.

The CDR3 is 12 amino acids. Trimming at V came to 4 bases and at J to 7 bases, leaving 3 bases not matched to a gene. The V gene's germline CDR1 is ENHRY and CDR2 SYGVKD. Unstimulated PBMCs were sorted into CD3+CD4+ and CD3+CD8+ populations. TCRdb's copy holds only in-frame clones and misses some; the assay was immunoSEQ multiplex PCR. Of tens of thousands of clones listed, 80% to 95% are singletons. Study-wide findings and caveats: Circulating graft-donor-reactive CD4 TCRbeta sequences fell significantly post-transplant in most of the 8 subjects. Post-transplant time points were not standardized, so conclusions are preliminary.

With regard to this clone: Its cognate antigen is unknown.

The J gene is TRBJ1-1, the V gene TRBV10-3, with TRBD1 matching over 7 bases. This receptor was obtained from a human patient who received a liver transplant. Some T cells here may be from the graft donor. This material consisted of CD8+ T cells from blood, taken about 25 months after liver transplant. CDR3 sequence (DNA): TGTGCCATCAGTGGGGGACAGATTGAAGCTTTCTTT. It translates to CAISGGQIEAFF.